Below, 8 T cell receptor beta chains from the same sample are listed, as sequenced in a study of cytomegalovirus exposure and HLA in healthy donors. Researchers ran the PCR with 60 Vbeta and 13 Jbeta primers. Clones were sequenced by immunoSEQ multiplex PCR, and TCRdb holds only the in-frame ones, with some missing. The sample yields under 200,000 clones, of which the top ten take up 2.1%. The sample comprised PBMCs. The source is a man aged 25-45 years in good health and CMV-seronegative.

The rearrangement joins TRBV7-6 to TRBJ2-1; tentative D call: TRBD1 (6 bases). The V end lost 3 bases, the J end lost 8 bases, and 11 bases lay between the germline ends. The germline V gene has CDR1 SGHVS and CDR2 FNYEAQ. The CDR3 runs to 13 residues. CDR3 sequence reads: CASSLRAGDEQFF. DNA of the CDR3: TGTGCCAGCAGCTTGAGGGCAGGGGATGAGCAGTTCTTC.

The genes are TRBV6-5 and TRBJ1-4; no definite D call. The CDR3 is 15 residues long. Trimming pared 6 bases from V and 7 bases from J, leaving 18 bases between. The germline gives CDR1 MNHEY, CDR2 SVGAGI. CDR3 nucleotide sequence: TGTGCCAGCAGCCAGACCGGGGTGTTGGGTGAAAAACTGTTTTTT. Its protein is CASSQTGVLGEKLFF.

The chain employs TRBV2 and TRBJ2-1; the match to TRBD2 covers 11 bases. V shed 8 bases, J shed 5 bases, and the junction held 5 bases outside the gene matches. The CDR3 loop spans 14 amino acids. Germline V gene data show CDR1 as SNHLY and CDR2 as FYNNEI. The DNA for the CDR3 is TGTGCCAGCTCTAGCGGGAGGAACCACAATGAGCAGTTCTTC. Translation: CASSSGRNHNEQFF. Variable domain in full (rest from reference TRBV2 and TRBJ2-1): EPEVTQTPSHQVTQMGQEVILRCVPISNHLYFYWYRQILGQKVEFLVSFYNNEISEKSEIFDDQFSVERPDGSNFTLKIRSTKLEDSAMYFCASSSGRNHNEQFFGPGTRLTVL.

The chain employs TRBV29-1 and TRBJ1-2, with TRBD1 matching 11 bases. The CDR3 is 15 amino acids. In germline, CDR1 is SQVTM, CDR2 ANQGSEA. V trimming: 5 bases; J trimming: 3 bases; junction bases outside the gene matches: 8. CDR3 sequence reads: CSVIRTGGLDYGYTF. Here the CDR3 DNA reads TGCAGCGTTATCAGGACAGGGGGCTTAGACTATGGCTACACCTTC.

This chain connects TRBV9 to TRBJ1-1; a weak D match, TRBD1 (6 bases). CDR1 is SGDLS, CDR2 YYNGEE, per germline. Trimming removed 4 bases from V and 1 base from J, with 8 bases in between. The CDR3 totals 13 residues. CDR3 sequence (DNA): TGTGCCAGCAGCCGGGGACAGAACACTGAAGCTTTCTTT. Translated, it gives CASSRGQNTEAFF. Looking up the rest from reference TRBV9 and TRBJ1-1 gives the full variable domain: DSGVTQTPKHLITATGQRVTLRCSPRSGDLSVYWYQQSLDQGLQFLIQYYNGEERAKGNILERFSAQQFPDLHSELNLSSLELGDSALYFCASSRGQNTEAFFGQGTRLTVV.

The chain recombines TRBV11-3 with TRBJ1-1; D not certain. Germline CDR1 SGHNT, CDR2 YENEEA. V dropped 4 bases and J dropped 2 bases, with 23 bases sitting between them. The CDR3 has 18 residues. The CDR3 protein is CASSSRAGWYLLNTEAFF. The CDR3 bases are TGTGCCAGCAGCTCCCGTGCGGGGTGGTACTTATTAAACACTGAAGCTTTCTTT. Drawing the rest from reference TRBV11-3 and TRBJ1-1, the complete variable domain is EAGVVQSPRYKIIEKKQPVAFWCNPISGHNTLYWYLQNLGQGPELLIRYENEEAVDDSQLPKDRFSAERLKGVDSTLKIQPAELGDSAVYLCASSSRAGWYLLNTEAFFGQGTRLTVV.

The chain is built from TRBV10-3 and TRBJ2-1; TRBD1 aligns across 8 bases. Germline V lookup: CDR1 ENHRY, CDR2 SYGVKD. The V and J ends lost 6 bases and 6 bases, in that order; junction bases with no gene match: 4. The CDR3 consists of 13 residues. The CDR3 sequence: CAIRRDRSNEQFF. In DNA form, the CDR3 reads TGTGCCATCAGGAGGGACAGGTCCAATGAGCAGTTCTTC.

CDR3 residues: CAWSVSGTGGSDSPLHF. In nucleotides, the CDR3 is TGTGCCTGGAGTGTGAGTGGTACAGGGGGTAGCGATTCACCCCTCCACTTT. The rearrangement uses TRBV30 and TRBJ1-6; 8 bases align to TRBD1. The CDR3 is 17 amino acids. Germline trimming cut 0 bases from V and 8 bases from J; bases unmatched to any gene: 12. Germline values: CDR1 GTSNPN, CDR2 SVGIG (reference sequence).